A single sample is the source of the 12 T cell receptor beta chains below, sequenced in a study of cytomegalovirus exposure and HLA in healthy donors. The PCR made use of 60 Vbeta and 13 Jbeta primers. The data were produced by immunoSEQ multiplex PCR, yet TCRdb's version contains in-frame clones alone and is incomplete. The sample has roughly 190,000 clones; 75% to 85% are singletons. Sequencing was performed on PBMCs. These receptors originate from a woman aged 45-65 years in good health and CMV-seronegative.

The chain employs TRBV7-9 and TRBJ1-2, with TRBD1 matching over 9 bases. The CDR3 spans 18 residues. Germline V gene sequence: CDR1 SEHNR, CDR2 FQNEAQ (reference sequence). The ends lost 5 bases at V and 0 bases at J; junction bases unmatched: 13. This CDR3 reads CASSDPGQGPPPNYGYTF. The CDR3 coding sequence is TGTGCCAGCAGCGACCCGGGACAGGGACCACCTCCTAACTATGGCTACACCTTC.

As regards this clone: One end of the junction does not line up with germline, which may come from a read error. V usage is TRBV19 and J usage is TRBJ2-1; possible D gene TRBD2, 6 bases. This CDR3 contains 15 residues. Germline-derived CDR1 and CDR2 are LNHDA and SQIVND (reference sequence). CDR3 residues: CASTTTRSIYNEQFF. In DNA form, the CDR3 reads TGTGCCAGTACTACGACTAGAAGCATCTACAATGAGCAATTCTTC.

The V and J genes are TRBV6-1 and TRBJ1-2, with 8 bases matching TRBD1. This CDR3 contains 14 residues. The V and J ends lost 8 bases and 8 bases, in that order; junction bases with no gene match: 13. Germline-derived CDR1 and CDR2 are MNHNS and SASEGT. The CDR3 is CASHDRGSIGGYTF. As DNA, the CDR3 is TGTGCCAGCCACGACAGGGGATCCATTGGCGGCTACACCTTC.

This rearrangement joins TRBV4-2 to TRBJ1-5; 7 bases map to TRBD1. J was trimmed by 0 bases and V by 1 base; bases with no gene match: 6. Germline assignment: CDR1 LGHNA and CDR2 YNFKEQ. The CDR3 is made up of 17 amino acids. CDR3 amino acids: CASSQGGQTYSNQPQHF. CDR3 nucleotide sequence: TGTGCCAGCAGCCAAGGGGGACAGACTTATAGCAATCAGCCCCAGCATTTT.

CDR3 loop: CANTGLSPRQAQYF. Here the CDR3 DNA reads TGTGCCAACACAGGACTATCTCCCCGGCAAGCGCAGTACTTC. The chain has TRBV27 and TRBJ2-7, with TRBD2 as a possible D gene (6 bases). Trimming shortened V by 10 bases and J by 9 bases, and 25 bases separated the two germline ends. CDR1 is MNHEY and CDR2 is SMNVEV in the germline V gene (reference sequence). The CDR3 runs to 14 residues.

This clone was counted a single time. This chain joins TRBV5-1 and TRBJ2-5; 12 nucleotides line up with TRBD1. The germline V gene has CDR1 SGHRS and CDR2 YFSETQ. V lost 4 bases, J lost 5 bases, and 6 bases stayed unmatched. This CDR3 spans 15 amino acids. CDR3 bases: TGCGCCAGCAGCGACGGGGACAGGGGGCGGGAGACCCAGTACTTC. It specifies CASSDGDRGRETQYF.

V usage is TRBV7-2 and J usage is TRBJ1-1; tentatively, D is TRBD1 (5 bases). Germline assignment: CDR1 SGHTA and CDR2 FQGNSA. This CDR3 has 15 residues. V lost 1 base and J lost 1, with 10 bases in between. CDR3 sequence (DNA): TGTGCCAGCAGCTTAGGGCCAGGGCCGAACACTGAAGCTTTCTTT. Residues: CASSLGPGPNTEAFF.

J is TRBJ2-6 and V is TRBV19, with D hard to call. Per germline, CDR1 LNHDA and CDR2 SQIVND (reference sequence). The CDR3 has 17 amino acids. Trimming stripped 3 bases from V and 3 bases from J, with 15 bases between. DNA of the CDR3: TGTGCCAGTAGTATCCCCTCTCCTCCCCGTGGGGCCAACGTCCTGACTTTC. Protein sequence: CASSIPSPPRGANVLTF.

V usage is TRBV7-8 and J usage is TRBJ1-3; D unresolved. The V end was cut by 2 bases, the J end by 4 bases, with 15 bases between. In germline, CDR1 is SGHVS, CDR2 FQNEAQ. This CDR3 is 16 amino acids long. This chain's CDR3 is CASSLFLEGGGNTIYF. CDR3 sequence (DNA): TGTGCCAGCAGCTTATTCCTAGAGGGAGGCGGAAACACCATATATTTT.

The chain employs TRBV28 and TRBJ1-2; D might be TRBD1 (5 bases). This CDR3 region has 16 residues. Per germline, CDR1 MDHEN and CDR2 SYDVKM. V was trimmed by 5 bases and J by 4 bases, leaving 20 bases between them. The CDR3 bases are TGTGCCAGCAGTCCCGGACTTTGGGGGGTCATCTATGGCTACACCTTC. This sequence encodes CASSPGLWGVIYGYTF.

This clone was found once. J is TRBJ2-2 and V is TRBV18, with D hard to call. This CDR3 comprises 13 residues. Germline V gives CDR1 KGHSH, CDR2 LQKENI. The ends were cut back, 3 bases at V and 5 bases at J, with 7 bases in the middle. CDR3 coding DNA: TGTGCCAGCTCACCCCAGAAAACCGGGGAGCTGTTTTTT. Its translation: CASSPQKTGELFF.

CDR3 region: CASSPGGRTYEQYF. In nucleotides, the CDR3 is TGTGCCAGCAGCCCCGGGGGTCGGACCTACGAGCAGTACTTC. The rearrangement uses TRBV28 and TRBJ2-7; TRBD2 is a possible D gene (6 bases). This CDR3 region has 14 residues. Trimming shortened V by 6 bases and J by 2 bases, and 14 bases separated the two germline ends. Germline V gene lookup returns CDR1 MDHEN and CDR2 SYDVKM. Using reference TRBV28 and TRBJ2-7 for the parts outside the CDR3, the full variable domain is DVKVTQSSRYLVKRTGEKVFLECVQDMDHENMFWYRQDPGLGLRLIYFSYDVKMKEKGDIPEGYSVSREKKERFSLILESASTNQTSMYLCASSPGGRTYEQYFGPGTRLTVT.